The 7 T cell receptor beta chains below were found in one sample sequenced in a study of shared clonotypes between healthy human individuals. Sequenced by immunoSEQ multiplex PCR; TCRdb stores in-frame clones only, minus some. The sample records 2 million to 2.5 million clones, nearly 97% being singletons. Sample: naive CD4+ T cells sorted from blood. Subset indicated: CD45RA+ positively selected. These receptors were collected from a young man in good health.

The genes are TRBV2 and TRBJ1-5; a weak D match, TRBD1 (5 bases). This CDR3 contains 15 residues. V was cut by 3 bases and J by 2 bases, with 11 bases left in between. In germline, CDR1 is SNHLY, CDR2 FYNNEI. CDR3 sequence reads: CASSDQGRGNQPQHF. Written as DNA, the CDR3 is TGTGCCAGCAGTGACCAAGGCAGGGGCAATCAGCCCCAGCATTTT.

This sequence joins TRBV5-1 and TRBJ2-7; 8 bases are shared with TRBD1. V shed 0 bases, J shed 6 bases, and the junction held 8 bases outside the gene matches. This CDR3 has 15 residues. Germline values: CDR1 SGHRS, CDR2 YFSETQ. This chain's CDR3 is CASSLGGQGGLEQYF. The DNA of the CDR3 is TGCGCCAGCAGCTTGGGAGGACAGGGTGGGCTCGAGCAGTACTTC.

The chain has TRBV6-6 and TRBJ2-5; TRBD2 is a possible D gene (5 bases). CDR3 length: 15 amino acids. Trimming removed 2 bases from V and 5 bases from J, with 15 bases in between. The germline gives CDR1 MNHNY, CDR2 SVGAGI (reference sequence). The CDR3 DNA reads TGTGCCAGCAGTTACCCGAGGGCACTGAGGGAGACCCAGTACTTC. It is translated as CASSYPRALRETQYF.

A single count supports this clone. CDR3 DNA sequence: TGTGCCAGCAGTGAAGCGCCGGAGGGGCGAAAACTGTTTTTT. Its protein is CASSEAPEGRKLFF. The chain joins TRBV6-1 to TRBJ1-4; possible D gene TRBD1, 5 bases. Trimming removed 0 bases from V and 10 bases from J, with 12 bases in between. Germline V gene lookup returns CDR1 MNHNS and CDR2 SASEGT. The CDR3 is 14 amino acids.

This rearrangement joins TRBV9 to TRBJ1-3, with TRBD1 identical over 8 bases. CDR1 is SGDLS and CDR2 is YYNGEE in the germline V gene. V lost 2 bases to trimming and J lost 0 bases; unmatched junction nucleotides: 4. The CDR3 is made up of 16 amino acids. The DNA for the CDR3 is TGTGCCAGCAGCGTTCTGGGACAGGTCTCTGGAAACACCATATATTTT. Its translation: CASSVLGQVSGNTIYF.

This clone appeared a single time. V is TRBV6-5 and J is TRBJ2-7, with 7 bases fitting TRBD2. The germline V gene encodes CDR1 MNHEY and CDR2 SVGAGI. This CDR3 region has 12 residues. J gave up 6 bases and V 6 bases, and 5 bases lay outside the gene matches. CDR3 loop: CASRGGSGEQYF. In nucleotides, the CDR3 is TGTGCCAGCAGGGGGGGGTCGGGCGAGCAGTACTTC.

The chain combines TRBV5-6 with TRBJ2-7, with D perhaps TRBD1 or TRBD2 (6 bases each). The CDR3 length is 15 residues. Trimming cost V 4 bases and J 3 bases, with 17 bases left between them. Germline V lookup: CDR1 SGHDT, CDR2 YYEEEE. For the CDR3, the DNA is TGTGCCAGCAGCGACCTAGGGGGGTTCGGCTACGAGCAGTACTTC. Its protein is CASSDLGGFGYEQYF.